These 23 T cell receptor beta chains share one sample of origin, sequenced in a study of T-cell reconstitution after alpha-beta-depleted transplantation in children. This sample's TCRbeta library carried unique molecular identifier barcodes. A single record per CDR3 protein comes from TCRdb applying MiXCR to the PCR reads. The sample includes about 980,000 distinct CDR3 sequences, about 29% of them seen just once. The input for sequencing was PBMCs, mostly from graft donor cells, taken 360 days after TCRalphabeta/CD19-depleted stem cell transplant. The receptors come from a boy less than two years old who had a stem cell transplant for SCID, so the T cells may come from the graft donor.

This clonotype has only a few counts. This rearrangement joins TRBV7-9 to TRBJ1-4, with TRBD1 identical over 8 bases. The germline CDR1 and CDR2 sequences are SEHNR and FQNEAQ (reference sequence). The CDR3 covers 17 residues. Unmatched junction bases numbered 13, after V lost 2 bases and J lost 8 bases. CDR3: CASSLTPGTGLREKLFF. CDR3 coding DNA: TGTGCCAGCAGCTTAACCCCCGGGACAGGATTACGGGAAAAACTGTTTTTT.

V is TRBV6-2 or TRBV6-3 and J is TRBJ2-5; D call uncertain. The CDR3 is 14 residues long. Trimming took off 5 bases at V and 3 bases at J, with 13 bases between the two ends. The germline V gene encodes CDR1 MNHEY and CDR2 SVGEGT. Written as DNA, the CDR3 is TGTGCCAGCAGTCCCCGGGCGCCTAAAGAGACCCAGTACTTC. It encodes CASSPRAPKETQYF.

This chain links TRBV29-1 with TRBJ2-1; 13 nucleotides align to TRBD2. The germline CDR1 and CDR2 sequences are SQVTM and ANQGSEA. The CDR3 spans 14 residues. V was pared by 4 bases and J by 10 bases, with 7 bases of the junction left unmatched. In DNA form, the CDR3 reads TGCAGCGTTGTAGGACTAGCGGGGGCGGGAGAGCAGTTCTTC. Its protein is CSVVGLAGAGEQFF.

This rearrangement joins TRBV5-1 to TRBJ2-3, with D perhaps TRBD1 or TRBD2 (5 bases each). V dropped 0 bases and J dropped 2 bases, with 13 bases sitting between them. The germline V gene has CDR1 SGHRS and CDR2 YFSETQ. The CDR3 sequence is 16 residues long. The CDR3 DNA is TGCGCCAGCAGCTTGGGAGGGGCGCGAAACACAGATACGCAGTATTTT. Its translation is CASSLGGARNTDTQYF.

This clonotype was seen just once. CDR3 sequence (DNA): TGCGCCAGCAGATCCGGGACAACCCCTCACACAGATACGCAGTATTTT. Its translation is CASRSGTTPHTDTQYF. The rearrangement uses TRBV5-1 and TRBJ2-3; tentative D call: TRBD1 (6 bases). Germline assignment: CDR1 SGHRS and CDR2 YFSETQ. V was clipped by 5 bases and J by 2 bases, with 18 bases between them. The CDR3 sequence is 16 residues long.

The chain carries TRBV5-4 and TRBJ2-5; 9 bases are shared with TRBD2. The CDR3 length is 14 residues. CDR1 is SGHNT, CDR2 YYREEE, per germline (reference sequence). V trimming: 9 bases; J trimming: 2 bases; junction bases outside the gene matches: 8. CDR3 DNA sequence: TGTGCCACCCTTAGCGGGGGCAAGCAAGAGACCCAGTACTTC. It specifies CATLSGGKQETQYF.

About this clonotype: A junction end diverges from the germline sequence, so it may reflect a read error. The V gene is TRBV9, the J gene TRBJ2-3; 10 nucleotides line up with TRBD2. CDR3 length equals 15 residues. Germline V CDR1 and CDR2: SGDLS, YYNGEE. The chain's CDR3 is CASSVASGGTGTQYF. CDR3 DNA sequence: TGTGCCAGCAGCGTAGCTAGCGGGGGTACAGGTACGCAGTATTTT.

This rearrangement joins TRBV27 to TRBJ2-3; 14 bases map to TRBD2. Trimming at V came to 0 bases and at J to 5 bases, leaving 4 bases not matched to a gene. The CDR3 loop spans 17 amino acids. CDR1 and CDR2 (germline): MNHEY, SMNVEV (reference sequence). CDR3: CASSLSWGTSGGDTQYF. CDR3 sequence (DNA): TGTGCCAGCAGTTTATCGTGGGGGACTAGCGGGGGAGATACGCAGTATTTT.

Ten or more counts support this clonotype. This rearrangement joins TRBV29-1 to TRBJ2-1; D is possibly TRBD2 (7 bases). The CDR3 loop spans 12 amino acids. The germline CDR1 and CDR2 sequences are SQVTM and ANQGSEA. The CDR3 reads CMAGALYNEQFF. CDR3 DNA sequence: TGCATGGCGGGGGCCCTTTACAATGAGCAGTTCTTC.

The chain employs TRBV6-1 and TRBJ2-7; TRBD1 agrees at 10 bases. Per germline, CDR1 MNHNS and CDR2 SASEGT. V was clipped by 10 bases and J by 2 bases; unmatched bases: 8. The CDR3 consists of 14 residues. The DNA for the CDR3 is TGTGCCACACGTCCGGGACAGGGGACCTACGAGCAGTACTTC. Protein: CATRPGQGTYEQYF.

Only a few counts were recorded for this clonotype. The genes are TRBV20-1 and TRBJ2-1; D is ambiguous. Germline assignment: CDR1 DFQATT and CDR2 SNEGSKA (reference sequence). The CDR3 has 15 amino acids. V lost 6 bases, J lost 1 base, and 16 bases lay in between. The CDR3 sequence: CSAAPRRVSYNEQFF. DNA of the CDR3: TGCAGTGCCGCCCCCCGTCGGGTTTCCTACAATGAGCAGTTCTTC.

The CDR3 spells CASRGASGYDYNEQFF. CDR3 bases: TGTGCCAGCAGAGGGGCGTCGGGCTATGACTACAATGAGCAGTTCTTC. The V and J genes are TRBV6-1 and TRBJ2-1; possible D gene TRBD1, 5 bases. Trimming cost V 6 bases and J 3 bases, with 18 bases left between them. The germline V gene encodes CDR1 MNHNS and CDR2 SASEGT. The CDR3 runs to 16 residues.

This clonotype was detected a few times. The rearrangement links TRBV10-3 to TRBJ1-2; 10 bases line up with TRBD1. CDR1 and CDR2 (germline): ENHRY, SYGVKD. This CDR3 is built from 14 residues. Germline trimming cut 7 bases from V and 6 bases from J; bases unmatched to any gene: 8. The CDR3 DNA follows: TGTGCCATCACCAAAGGACAGGGGGAACATGGCTACACCTTC. Protein sequence: CAITKGQGEHGYTF.

In its sample, this clonotype was seen a few times. The rearrangement joins TRBV6-5 to TRBJ2-3, with 7 bases lining up with TRBD1. The CDR3 loop spans 16 amino acids. Germline V gene lookup returns CDR1 MNHEY and CDR2 SVGAGI. V lost 4 bases to trimming and J lost 5 bases; unmatched junction nucleotides: 12. The CDR3 DNA is TGTGCCAGCAGTTTGCTACAGGGGTCACGGGGAGATACGCAGTATTTT. This encodes CASSLLQGSRGDTQYF.

The chain couples TRBV25-1 to TRBJ1-1; TRBD1 is a possible D gene (5 bases). Germline V gene sequence: CDR1 MGHDK, CDR2 SYGVNS. V lost 8 bases and J 7 bases, leaving 20 bases between the germline ends. The CDR3 contains 14 residues. The CDR3 here is CASSSGGTASEAFF. DNA for the CDR3: TGTGCCAGCTCCAGTGGGGGAACGGCCAGTGAAGCTTTCTTT.

The rearrangement uses TRBV6-2 or TRBV6-3 and TRBJ2-1, with TRBD2 identical over 7 bases. Per germline, CDR1 MNHEY and CDR2 SVGEGT. Trimming took 0 bases from V and 2 from J; bases not matched to a gene: 19. This CDR3 is 21 amino acids long. The CDR3 region has the DNA TGTGCCAGCAGTTACTCGAGTGTTCACCAACGGGGGGAACTACCCTACAATGAGCAGTTCTTC. Its translation is CASSYSSVHQRGELPYNEQFF.

V gene TRBV20-1 combines with J gene TRBJ2-7; TRBD1 aligns across 11 bases. This CDR3 spans 18 amino acids. J gave up 2 bases and V 6 bases, and 18 bases lay outside the gene matches. The germline V gene has CDR1 DFQATT and CDR2 SNEGSKA (reference sequence). The CDR3 loop reads CSAPGRYRDRGSPYEQYF. In DNA, the CDR3 is TGCAGTGCCCCCGGGAGGTACCGGGACAGGGGGTCCCCCTACGAGCAGTACTTC.

J is TRBJ2-7 and V is TRBV4-2, with 8 bases that match TRBD1. The CDR3 consists of 15 residues. Looked up from germline, CDR1 is LGHNA and CDR2 is YNFKEQ. Losses at the gene ends were 4 bases for V and 3 bases for J; bases not matched to a gene: 8. CDR3 nucleotides: TGTGCCAGCAGCCCCCGGGGGACAGGCGACTACGAGCAGTACTTC. The encoded protein is CASSPRGTGDYEQYF.

The rearrangement links TRBV2 to TRBJ2-1; D is uncertain. The CDR3 length is 13 residues. CDR1 is SNHLY, CDR2 FYNNEI, per germline. With 2 bases removed from V and 8 bases from J, the gap between germline ends came to 10 bases. In DNA, the CDR3 is TGTGCCAGCAGTGAAATACGTCGGTATGAGCAGTTCTTC. Its protein is CASSEIRRYEQFF.

There are a few counts of this clonotype. The chain links TRBV24-1 to TRBJ2-5; a weak D match, TRBD2 (5 bases). Trimming removed 3 bases at V and 0 bases at J, with 10 bases between. Germline CDR1 KGHDR, CDR2 SFDVKD. The CDR3 is 15 residues long. CDR3 in DNA: TGTGCCACCAGTGATCCGGGAAGGTACCAAGAGACCCAGTACTTC. It specifies CATSDPGRYQETQYF.

The chain is built from TRBV5-6 and TRBJ1-1; 7 bases agree with TRBD1. The CDR3 contains 16 residues. Per germline, CDR1 SGHDT and CDR2 YYEEEE. V lost 0 bases to trimming and J lost 1 base; unmatched junction nucleotides: 6. The CDR3 region is CASSLVPGGKNTEAFF. The CDR3 coding sequence is TGTGCCAGCAGCTTGGTCCCAGGGGGGAAGAACACTGAAGCTTTCTTT.

The chain employs TRBV6-5 and TRBJ1-1, with D uncertain. Trimming left V 0 bases short and J 7 bases short, with 9 bases between. In germline, CDR1 is MNHEY, CDR2 SVGAGI. This CDR3 is built from 13 residues. The CDR3 sequence is CASSYSRAGEAFF. The CDR3 nucleotides read TGTGCCAGCAGTTACTCGAGGGCAGGTGAAGCTTTCTTT.

J is TRBJ2-1 and V is TRBV5-1; D not resolved. This CDR3 has 13 residues. Trimming pared 0 bases from V and 7 bases from J, leaving 8 bases between. Germline CDR1 is SGHRS and CDR2 is YFSETQ. The CDR3 loop reads CASSLGVGNEQFF. In DNA form, the CDR3 reads TGCGCCAGCAGCTTGGGGGTAGGGAATGAGCAGTTCTTC.